These 18 T cell receptor beta chains were all obtained from the same sample, sequenced in a study of shared clonotypes between healthy human individuals. CD45RO negativity and positive selection for CCR7 defined naive CD8 cells, a population that excluded terminally differentiated effector memory CD45RA+ cells. Profiled with immunoSEQ multiplex PCR; TCRdb holds only in-frame clones, not every one. The table lists under 700,000 clones, roughly 95% of them singletons, with 0.11% in the top ten. Input material: naive CD8+ T cells sorted from blood. All receptors come from a woman between 25 and 40 years old in good health.

The chain combines TRBV6-5 with TRBJ1-1, with D perhaps TRBD1 (5 bases). V was cut by 6 bases and J by 0 bases, with 14 bases left in between. The CDR3 totals 15 residues. Per germline, CDR1 MNHEY and CDR2 SVGAGI. The CDR3 spells CASRFTGFMNTEAFF. The CDR3 region has the DNA TGTGCCAGCAGGTTCACAGGATTTATGAACACTGAAGCTTTCTTT.

The chain has TRBV11-2 and TRBJ2-1; D unclear. This CDR3 comprises 15 residues. Germline CDR1 and CDR2: SGHAT and FQNNGV. Trimming removed 6 bases from V and 5 bases from J, with 17 bases in between. CDR3 protein: CASSPLPVSNNEQFF. CDR3 in DNA: TGTGCCAGCAGTCCCCTCCCGGTATCGAACAATGAGCAGTTCTTC.

The V gene is TRBV4-1, the J gene TRBJ2-7; 15 nucleotides align to TRBD2. Germline V gives CDR1 MGHRA, CDR2 YSYEKL. The CDR3 runs 16 residues. V trimming: 4 bases; J trimming: 4 bases; junction bases outside the gene matches: 5. The CDR3 DNA follows: TGCGCCAGCAGCCGCCGGACTAGCGGGAGGGCTTACGAGCAGTACTTC. It yields the protein CASSRRTSGRAYEQYF.

The V and J genes are TRBV7-7 and TRBJ2-7; 7 nucleotides match TRBD2. V was pared by 2 bases and J by 6 bases, with 13 bases of the junction left unmatched. CDR1 SSHAT and CDR2 FNYEAQ come from the germline V gene (reference sequence). CDR3 size: 16 residues. CDR3 in amino acids: CASSLLAGVGVGEQYF. CDR3 coding DNA: TGTGCCAGCAGCTTACTTGCGGGAGTAGGGGTGGGCGAGCAGTACTTC.

The CDR3 protein is CSVGHLGLAGGDEQFF. In DNA, the CDR3 is TGCAGCGTGGGTCATCTTGGACTAGCGGGAGGCGATGAGCAGTTCTTC. The chain recombines TRBV29-1 with TRBJ2-1, with 14 nucleotides matching TRBD2. V gave up 6 bases and J gave up 8 bases; unmatched junction bases: 12. Germline CDR1 reads SQVTM; CDR2 reads ANQGSEA. CDR3 length equals 16 residues.

CDR3 DNA: TGTGCCAGCAGTTTATGGGACAGGGGGAACACTGAAGCTTTCTTT. Translated: CASSLWDRGNTEAFF. The V gene is TRBV28, the J gene TRBJ1-1, with 9 bases that match TRBD1. Germline-derived CDR1 and CDR2 are MDHEN and SYDVKM. CDR3 length: 15 amino acids. J gave up 1 base and V 0 bases, and 0 bases lay outside the gene matches. Complete variable domain (other parts from reference TRBV28 and TRBJ1-1): DVKVTQSSRYLVKRTGEKVFLECVQDMDHENMFWYRQDPGLGLRLIYFSYDVKMKEKGDIPEGYSVSREKKERFSLILESASTNQTSMYLCASSLWDRGNTEAFFGQGTRLTVV.

V gene TRBV10-3 combines with J gene TRBJ2-1; tentatively, D is TRBD2 (7 bases). CDR1 is ENHRY, CDR2 SYGVKD, per germline. This CDR3 comprises 14 residues. The V and J ends lost 3 bases and 14 bases respectively, with 20 bases between them. In nucleotides, the CDR3 is TGTGCCATCAGTGAAGGGGGGAGGGCCGGTCAGAAGTTCTTC. This gives the protein CAISEGGRAGQKFF.

The gene calls are TRBV2 and TRBJ2-7; possibly TRBD1 or TRBD2 for D (5 bases each). Trimming removed 8 bases at V and 0 bases at J, with 14 bases between. Germline CDR1 reads SNHLY; CDR2 reads FYNNEI. CDR3 length: 14 residues. The CDR3 DNA follows: TGTGCCAGCGTCGGGGACGAGAGCTCCTACGAGCAGTACTTC. This sequence encodes CASVGDESSYEQYF.

This clone was seen just once. The V call is TRBV7-9, the J call TRBJ1-1; D not certain. Germline V lookup: CDR1 SEHNR, CDR2 FQNEAQ (reference sequence). V lost 3 bases and J 1 base, leaving 3 bases between the germline ends. The CDR3 has 12 amino acids. The CDR3 sequence is CASSFWNTEAFF. The CDR3 bases are TGTGCCAGCAGCTTTTGGAACACTGAAGCTTTCTTT.

A note on this clone: Within the sample, other DNA sequences also encode this same CDR3. The rearrangement links TRBV27 to TRBJ1-5; 11 nucleotides agree with TRBD1. This CDR3 is built from 15 residues. Germline V CDR1 and CDR2: MNHEY, SMNVEV (reference sequence). The junction had 5 bases not matched to a gene; V was cut back by 6 bases and J by 4 bases. CDR3 in amino acids: CASSSGTGGNQPQHF. The CDR3 DNA is TGTGCCAGCAGCTCCGGGACAGGGGGAAATCAGCCCCAGCATTTT.

The rearrangement joins TRBV19 to TRBJ2-1, with D hard to call. The V end lost 3 bases, the J end lost 3 bases, and 6 bases lay between the germline ends. Looked up from germline, CDR1 is LNHDA and CDR2 is SQIVND (reference sequence). This CDR3 is built from 13 residues. The CDR3 bases are TGTGCCAGTAGTATGTTAAACTACAATGAGCAGTTCTTC. This translates into CASSMLNYNEQFF.

The chain is built from TRBV5-8 and TRBJ2-3; a possible D gene is TRBD2 (5 bases). Germline V gene lookup returns CDR1 SGHTS and CDR2 YDEGEE. The CDR3 length is 11 residues. Trimming took off 9 bases at V and 5 bases at J, with 10 bases between the two ends. DNA for the CDR3: TGTGCCACCCATCGGGGAGATACGCAGTATTTT. Translating gives CATHRGDTQYF.

A note on this clone: Possible read error: a much larger clone is one base away. The rearrangement links TRBV28 to TRBJ2-6, with D hard to call. Trimming removed 2 bases at V and 2 bases at J, with 1 base between. CDR1 and CDR2 from the germline V gene are MDHEN and SYDVKM. The CDR3 contains 13 residues. CDR3 sequence reads: CASSLAGANVLTF. CDR3 in DNA: TGTGCCAGCAGTTTAGCTGGGGCCAACGTCCTGACTTTC.

The chain carries TRBV28 and TRBJ2-7; D remains ambiguous. The CDR3 has 12 residues. The V gene's germline CDR1 is MDHEN and CDR2 SYDVKM. The V gene lost 6 bases and the J gene lost 3 bases, with 9 bases spanning the gap. As DNA, the CDR3 is TGTGCCAGCAGCCACACCTACTACGAGCAGTACTTC. This encodes CASSHTYYEQYF.

The chain uses TRBV6-5 and TRBJ1-4, with 7 bases that match TRBD1. Trimming at V came to 5 bases and at J to 5 bases, leaving 5 bases not matched to a gene. CDR1 and CDR2 (germline): MNHEY, SVGAGI. The CDR3 is 14 residues long. CDR3 sequence (DNA): TGTGCCAGCAGTCAACAGGGGACCAATGAAAAACTGTTTTTT. The encoded protein is CASSQQGTNEKLFF.

V is TRBV2 and J is TRBJ2-7; D is tentatively TRBD1 or TRBD2 (5 bases each). The V gene's germline CDR1 is SNHLY and CDR2 FYNNEI. V was trimmed by 2 bases and J by 3 bases, leaving 14 bases between them. The CDR3 consists of 15 residues. The CDR3 DNA is TGTGCCAGCAGTGAACTGGGACGGGGTAACTACGAGCAGTACTTC. Its translation is CASSELGRGNYEQYF.

V is TRBV19 and J is TRBJ1-1; no clear D gene. With 3 bases removed from V and 1 base from J, the gap between germline ends came to 18 bases. The length of the CDR3 is 17 residues. Germline V gene lookup returns CDR1 LNHDA and CDR2 SQIVND (reference sequence). The CDR3 bases are TGTGCCAGTAGTATTAAGAGTGTCTCACTACCGAACACTGAAGCTTTCTTT. It codes for CASSIKSVSLPNTEAFF.

The V call is TRBV7-2, the J call TRBJ2-1; a weak D match, TRBD2 (6 bases). This CDR3 spans 14 amino acids. The germline V gene has CDR1 SGHTA and CDR2 FQGNSA. Trimming took off 8 bases at V and 2 bases at J, with 13 bases between the two ends. The CDR3 spells CASPSVSPYNEQFF. Written as DNA, the CDR3 is TGTGCCAGCCCTAGCGTTTCCCCCTACAATGAGCAGTTCTTC.